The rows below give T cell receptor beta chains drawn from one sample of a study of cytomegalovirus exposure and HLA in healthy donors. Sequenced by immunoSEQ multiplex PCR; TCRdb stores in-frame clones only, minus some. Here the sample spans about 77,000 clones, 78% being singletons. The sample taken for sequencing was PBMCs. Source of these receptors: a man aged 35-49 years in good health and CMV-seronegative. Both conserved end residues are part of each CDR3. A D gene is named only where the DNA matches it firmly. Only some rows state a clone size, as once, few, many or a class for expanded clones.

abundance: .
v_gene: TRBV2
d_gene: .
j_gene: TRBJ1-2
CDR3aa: CASSEAQGPNYGYTF
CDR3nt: TGTGCCAGCAGTGAAGCGCAGGGCCCTAACTATGGCTACACCTTC

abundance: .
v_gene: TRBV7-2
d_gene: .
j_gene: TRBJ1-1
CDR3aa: CASSIEAWTENTEAFF
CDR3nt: TGTGCCAGCAGCATCGAGGCATGGACAGAGAACACTGAAGCTTTCTTT

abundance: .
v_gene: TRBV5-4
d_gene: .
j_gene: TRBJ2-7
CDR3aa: CASSPSDSYDQYF
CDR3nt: TGTGCCAGCAGCCCGTCCGACTCCTACGATCAGTACTTC

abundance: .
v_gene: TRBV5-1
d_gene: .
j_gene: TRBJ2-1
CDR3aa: CASSLDGRGSSYNEQFF
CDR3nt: TGCGCCAGCAGCTTGGACGGTCGGGGTTCTTCCTACAATGAGCAGTTCTTC

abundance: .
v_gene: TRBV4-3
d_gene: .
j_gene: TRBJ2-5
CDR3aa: CASSQDLQLAGETQYF
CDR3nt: TGCGCCAGCAGCCAAGATCTCCAGCTAGCCGGCGAGACCCAGTACTTC

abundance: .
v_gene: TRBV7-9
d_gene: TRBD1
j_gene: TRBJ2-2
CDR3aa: CSSSLSSNRGQSGELFF
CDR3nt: TGTTCCAGCAGCTTATCTTCGAACAGGGGTCAATCCGGGGAGCTGTTTTTT

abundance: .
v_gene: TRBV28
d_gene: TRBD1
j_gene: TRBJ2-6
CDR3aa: CASSPPSGTGGVGANVLTF
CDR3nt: TGTGCCAGCAGTCCTCCTTCCGGGACAGGGGGCGTTGGGGCCAACGTCCTGACTTTC

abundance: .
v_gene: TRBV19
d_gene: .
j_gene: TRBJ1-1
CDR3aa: CASSTRQASFEAFF
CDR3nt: TGTGCCAGTAGTACAAGACAGGCGTCGTTTGAAGCTTTCTTT

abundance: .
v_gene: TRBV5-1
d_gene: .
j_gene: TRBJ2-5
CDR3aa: CASSPPDGDWGETQYF
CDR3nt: TGCGCCAGCAGCCCTCCTGACGGGGATTGGGGAGAGACCCAGTACTTC

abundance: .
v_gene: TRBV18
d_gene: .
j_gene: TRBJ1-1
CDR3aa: CASSPPAGGNTEAFF
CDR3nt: TGTGCCAGCTCACCACCCGCCGGGGGAAACACTGAAGCTTTCTTT

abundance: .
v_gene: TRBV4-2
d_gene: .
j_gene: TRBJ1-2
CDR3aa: CASSQDKGGRYGYTF
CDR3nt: TGTGCCAGCAGCCAAGATAAGGGCGGGCGGTATGGCTACACCTTC

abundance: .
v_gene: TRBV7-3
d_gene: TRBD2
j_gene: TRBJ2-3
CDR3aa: CASSSGLAADTQYF
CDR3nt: TGTGCCAGCAGCTCGGGACTAGCAGCAGATACGCAGTATTTT

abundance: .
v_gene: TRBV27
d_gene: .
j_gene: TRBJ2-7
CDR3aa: CASSLGLTRNYEQYF
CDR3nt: TGTGCCAGCAGTTTGGGGCTGACGAGGAACTACGAGCAGTACTTC

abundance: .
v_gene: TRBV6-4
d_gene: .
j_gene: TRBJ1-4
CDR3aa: CASSFGGAHEKLFF
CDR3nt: TGTGCCAGCAGTTTTGGGGGGGCGCATGAAAAACTGTTTTTT

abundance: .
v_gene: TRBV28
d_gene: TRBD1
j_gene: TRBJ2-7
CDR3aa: CASSLIDRVPYEQYF
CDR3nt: TGTGCCAGCAGTTTAATAGACAGGGTTCCCTACGAGCAGTACTTC

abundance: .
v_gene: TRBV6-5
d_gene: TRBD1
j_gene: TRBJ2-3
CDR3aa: CASRSAGQGEDTQYF
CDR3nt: TGTGCCAGCAGGTCTGCGGGACAGGGAGAGGATACGCAGTATTTT

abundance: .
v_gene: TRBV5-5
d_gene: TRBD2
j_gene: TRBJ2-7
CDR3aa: CASSFSRLAGDGEQYF
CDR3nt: TGTGCCAGCAGCTTTTCGAGACTAGCGGGGGATGGCGAGCAGTACTTC

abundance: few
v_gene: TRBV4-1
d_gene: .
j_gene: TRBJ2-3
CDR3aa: CASSPLAMGTDTQYF
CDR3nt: TGCGCCAGCAGCCCCCTAGCTATGGGCACAGATACGCAGTATTTT

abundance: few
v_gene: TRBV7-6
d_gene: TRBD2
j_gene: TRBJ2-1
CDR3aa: CASSFYGGNNEQFF
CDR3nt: TGTGCCAGCAGCTTCTACGGGGGGAACAATGAGCAGTTCTTC

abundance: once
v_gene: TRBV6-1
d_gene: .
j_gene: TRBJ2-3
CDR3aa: CASKRDTATDTQYF
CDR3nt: TGTGCCAGCAAGAGGGACACAGCCACAGATACGCAGTATTTT

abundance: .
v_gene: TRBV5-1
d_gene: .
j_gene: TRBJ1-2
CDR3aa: CASSPGQGRDYGYTF
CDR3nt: TGCGCCAGCAGCCCGGGACAAGGGCGGGACTATGGCTACACCTTC

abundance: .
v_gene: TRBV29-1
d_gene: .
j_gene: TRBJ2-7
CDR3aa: CSVEIQGGSYEQYF
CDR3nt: TGCAGCGTTGAAATTCAGGGTGGTTCGTACGAGCAGTACTTC

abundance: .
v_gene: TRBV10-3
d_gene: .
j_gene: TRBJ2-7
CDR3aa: CAISGRGSYEQYF
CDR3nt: TGTGCCATCAGTGGAAGGGGCTCCTACGAGCAGTACTTC

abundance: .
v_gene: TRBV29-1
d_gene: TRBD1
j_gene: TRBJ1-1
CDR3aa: CSASTGGRNTEAFF
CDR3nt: TGCAGTGCTTCTACAGGGGGAAGGAACACTGAAGCTTTCTTT